This T cell receptor (beta chain) was identified during a study of blood T cell repertoires in COVID-19 (dated by TCRdb to the early 2020s). Study-level background: The collaborator samples originated in the United States, Italy and Spain and spanned the acute and convalescent phases of COVID-19. The material from the prospective study consisted of cDNA or gDNA derived from T cells, B-cell-depleted T cells, or PBMCs. The dataset comprised deeply sampled blood TCRbeta repertoires from subjects exposed to, actively infected with, or recovered from COVID-19. The samples were drawn from two sources: the first 160 participants of the ongoing ImmuneRACE study, and over 950 subjects contributed by 6 global collaborators. The sample metadata nearly always contained a de-identified subject ID, COVID-19 status, age in years and sex. A freely available public database, intended as a resource for researchers studying the immune response to SARS-CoV-2, is where the repertoires were released. Where available, HLA class I and class II types were taken from metadata supplied by the sample provider and were not determined by assay-based typing. Overall study results and their limits: The quantity of clinical and demographic metadata differed by source and by participant and was supplied without curation.

V is trimmed back by 0 bases and J by 7 bases, and the junction contains 8 bases that no gene match accounts for. From the cysteine up to the phenylalanine, the CDR3 has a length of 16 residues. Here the CDR3 DNA is all that survives: 48 bases in frame from base 1. The germline V gene (reference sequence) provides CDR1 SGHKS and CDR2 YYEKEE. The collaborating institutions used their own protocols to collect whole blood in K2EDTA tubes. For TCRbeta analysis, collaborators shipped samples as frozen whole blood, isolated PBMCs, or DNA extracted from either of those sample types. TCRbeta CDR3 regions were amplified from genomic DNA using the immunoSEQ Assay, a bias-controlled multiplex PCR. The paper's data handling went like this. The number of nucleated cells in each sample was estimated by amplification of reference gene primers within the assay. To quantify the absolute abundance of each unique TCRbeta CDR3 rearrangement, sequence reads were collapsed and filtered. For each sample, productive Simpson clonality was calculated as the square root of Simpson's diversity index over productive rearrangements. TCRdb re-hosts the immuneACCESS table, in-frame sequences only. Its copies lack some clones; in the studies checked, an unresolved V gene accounts for under half of them, and the cause for the rest is not known. V and J calls and clone size are those listed in that table; D and trimming were worked out from the DNA. The sample profile shows some 120,000 clones; 90% of them were found once. Clones ranked in the top ten supply about 4% of the sample.

On this clone itself: Its antigen remains undetermined. The record has no base qualities; no much larger clone is one base away.

The sequencing sample was made of peripheral blood. This sequence originates from a middle-aged man with active COVID-19. This chain is built from TRBV5-5 and TRBJ2-1, with 9 central nucleotides matching TRBD2. The CDR3: CASSLVVVAGVNEQFF. Read as DNA, the sequence is TGTGCCAGCAGCTTGGTGGTGGTAGCGGGAGTAAATGAGCAGTTCTTC. When the CDR3 is completed using the reference TRBV5-5 and TRBJ2-1 genes on either side, the full variable domain is DAGVTQSPTHLIKTRGQQVTLRCSPISGHKSVSWYQQVLGQGPQFIFQYYEKEERGRGNFPDRFSARQFPNYSSELNVNALLLGDSALYLCASSLVVVAGVNEQFFGPGTRLTVL.